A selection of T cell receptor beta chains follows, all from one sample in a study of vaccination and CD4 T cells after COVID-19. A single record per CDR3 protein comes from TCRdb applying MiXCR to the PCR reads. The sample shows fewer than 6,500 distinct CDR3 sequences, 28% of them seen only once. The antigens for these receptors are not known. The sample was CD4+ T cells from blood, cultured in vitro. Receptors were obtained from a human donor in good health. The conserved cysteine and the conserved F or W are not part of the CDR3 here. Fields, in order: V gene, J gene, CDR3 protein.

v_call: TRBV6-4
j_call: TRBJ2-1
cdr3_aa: ASSERGGHNEQF